A selection of T cell receptor beta chains follows, all from one sample in a study of siplizumab effects on memory and regulatory T cells. Measured with immunoSEQ multiplex PCR; TCRdb has only the in-frame clones, and not every one. The sample includes 100,000 to 110,000 clones, less than 95% of them seen just once. Sequencing used non-Treg CD4+ T cells sorted from blood. The receptors were sampled from a human donor in good health. Both conserved end residues are part of each CDR3. Fields, in order: J gene, V gene, clone size, D gene, CDR3 protein, CDR3 DNA. The D gene is left open where the match is weak. Clone sizes are given selectively: once, few, many, or a class where the clone is expanded.

j_call: TRBJ1-1; v_call: TRBV28; clone_size: NA; d_call: TRBD1; cdr3_aa: CASSTQGSAEAFF; cdr3_nt: TGTGCCAGCAGTACACAGGGGTCCGCTGAAGCTTTCTTT
j_call: TRBJ1-2; v_call: TRBV7-8; clone_size: NA; d_call: TRBD1; cdr3_aa: CASSSIQGVVDGYTF; cdr3_nt: TGTGCCAGCAGCTCGATACAGGGGGTTGTGGATGGCTACACCTTC
j_call: TRBJ1-5; v_call: TRBV19; clone_size: once; d_call: NA; cdr3_aa: CARSIYTGNNQPQHF; cdr3_nt: TGTGCCCGTAGTATATATACAGGGAACAATCAGCCCCAGCATTTT
j_call: TRBJ1-2; v_call: TRBV7-9; clone_size: once; d_call: NA; cdr3_aa: CASSPGTGLWDYGYTF; cdr3_nt: TGTGCCAGCAGCCCCGGGACCGGACTATGGGACTATGGCTACACCTTC
j_call: TRBJ1-1; v_call: TRBV15; clone_size: NA; d_call: NA; cdr3_aa: CATSRGQPPLNTEAFF; cdr3_nt: TGTGCCACCAGCAGAGGACAGCCACCACTGAACACTGAAGCTTTCTTT
j_call: TRBJ1-5; v_call: TRBV29-1; clone_size: NA; d_call: NA; cdr3_aa: CSVVDGHLNQPQHF; cdr3_nt: TGCAGCGTCGTGGACGGGCACTTAAATCAGCCCCAGCATTTT
j_call: TRBJ2-1; v_call: TRBV18; clone_size: NA; d_call: NA; cdr3_aa: CASSPGASEGTKQFF; cdr3_nt: TGTGCCAGCTCACCAGGGGCTAGCGAAGGCACCAAGCAGTTCTTC
j_call: TRBJ1-4; v_call: TRBV7-8; clone_size: NA; d_call: NA; cdr3_aa: CASSLGGRPKNEKLFF; cdr3_nt: TGTGCCAGCAGCTTAGGTGGCAGACCTAAAAATGAAAAACTGTTTTTT
j_call: TRBJ1-6; v_call: TRBV6-5; clone_size: NA; d_call: TRBD1; cdr3_aa: CASSYTGAGSPLHF; cdr3_nt: TGTGCCAGCAGCTACACAGGGGCAGGCTCACCCCTCCACTTT
j_call: TRBJ2-3; v_call: TRBV4-1; clone_size: NA; d_call: TRBD2; cdr3_aa: CASSQEALAGGTDTQYF; cdr3_nt: TGCGCCAGCAGCCAAGAGGCCCTAGCGGGAGGCACAGATACGCAGTATTTT
j_call: TRBJ2-2; v_call: TRBV13; clone_size: NA; d_call: NA; cdr3_aa: CASSLGPDGGQTGELFF; cdr3_nt: TGTGCCAGCAGCTTAGGGCCGGATGGGGGGCAAACCGGGGAGCTGTTTTTT
j_call: TRBJ2-3; v_call: TRBV7-9; clone_size: NA; d_call: NA; cdr3_aa: CASSAGGGASTDTQYF; cdr3_nt: TGTGCCAGCAGCGCCGGGGGTGGAGCTAGCACAGATACGCAGTATTTT
j_call: TRBJ2-2; v_call: TRBV19; clone_size: NA; d_call: NA; cdr3_aa: CASSSSRGIGTGELFF; cdr3_nt: TGTGCCAGTAGTTCCAGCCGGGGGATCGGCACCGGGGAGCTGTTTTTT
j_call: TRBJ2-3; v_call: TRBV29-1; clone_size: NA; d_call: TRBD1; cdr3_aa: CSDRDRYTDTQYF; cdr3_nt: TGCAGCGACCGGGACAGATACACAGATACGCAGTATTTT
j_call: TRBJ2-7; v_call: TRBV20-1; clone_size: few; d_call: NA; cdr3_aa: CSSGAAYEQYF; cdr3_nt: TGCAGCAGTGGGGCGGCCTACGAGCAGTACTTC
j_call: TRBJ2-3; v_call: TRBV7-6; clone_size: NA; d_call: NA; cdr3_aa: CASSLAGAGTDTQYF; cdr3_nt: TGTGCCAGCAGCTTAGCGGGTGCGGGCACAGATACGCAGTATTTT
j_call: TRBJ2-1; v_call: TRBV18; clone_size: NA; d_call: NA; cdr3_aa: CASSPWTRNEQFF; cdr3_nt: TGTGCCAGCTCACCCTGGACCCGCAATGAGCAGTTCTTC
j_call: TRBJ2-6; v_call: TRBV15; clone_size: NA; d_call: NA; cdr3_aa: CATSRDTSGANVLTF; cdr3_nt: TGTGCCACCAGCAGAGATACCTCTGGGGCCAACGTCCTGACTTTC
j_call: TRBJ1-6; v_call: TRBV5-1; clone_size: NA; d_call: NA; cdr3_aa: CASSPTENSPLHF; cdr3_nt: TGCGCCAGCAGCCCGACGGAGAATTCACCCCTCCACTTT
j_call: TRBJ2-4; v_call: TRBV7-9; clone_size: NA; d_call: TRBD1; cdr3_aa: CASSLKTGETRAKNIQYF; cdr3_nt: TGTGCCAGCAGCTTAAAGACAGGGGAGACGAGAGCCAAAAACATTCAGTACTTC
j_call: TRBJ2-5; v_call: TRBV11-1; clone_size: NA; d_call: TRBD1; cdr3_aa: CASSLAGTAHIKETQYF; cdr3_nt: TGTGCCAGCAGCTTAGCCGGGACAGCGCACATAAAAGAGACCCAGTACTTC
j_call: TRBJ2-7; v_call: TRBV5-6; clone_size: NA; d_call: NA; cdr3_aa: CASSLAYEQYF; cdr3_nt: TGTGCCAGCAGCTTGGCCTACGAGCAGTACTTC
j_call: TRBJ2-7; v_call: TRBV10-2; clone_size: NA; d_call: TRBD1; cdr3_aa: CASSAGTGGPYEQYF; cdr3_nt: TGCGCCAGCAGTGCCGGGACAGGGGGCCCCTACGAGCAGTACTTC
j_call: TRBJ1-1; v_call: TRBV14; clone_size: NA; d_call: TRBD1; cdr3_aa: CASSPGTGFTEAFF; cdr3_nt: TGTGCCAGCAGCCCAGGGACAGGGTTCACTGAAGCTTTCTTT
j_call: TRBJ2-5; v_call: TRBV18; clone_size: NA; d_call: NA; cdr3_aa: CASSPTYETQYF; cdr3_nt: TGTGCCAGCTCACCAACCTATGAGACCCAGTACTTC
j_call: TRBJ2-6; v_call: TRBV18; clone_size: NA; d_call: NA; cdr3_aa: CASSPIDSTGANVLTF; cdr3_nt: TGTGCCAGCTCACCCATTGACAGCACTGGGGCCAACGTCCTGACTTTC
j_call: TRBJ2-3; v_call: TRBV27; clone_size: NA; d_call: NA; cdr3_aa: CASSLKGADTQYF; cdr3_nt: TGTGCCAGCAGTTTAAAAGGCGCAGATACGCAGTATTTT
j_call: TRBJ2-1; v_call: TRBV5-1; clone_size: NA; d_call: TRBD1; cdr3_aa: CASSEGQGPYNEQFF; cdr3_nt: TGCGCCAGCAGCGAGGGACAGGGACCCTACAATGAGCAGTTCTTC
j_call: TRBJ1-1; v_call: TRBV7-9; clone_size: NA; d_call: NA; cdr3_aa: CASSGGTVITEAFF; cdr3_nt: TGTGCCAGCAGCGGCGGGACGGTGATCACTGAAGCTTTCTTT
j_call: TRBJ2-3; v_call: TRBV29-1; clone_size: NA; d_call: NA; cdr3_aa: CSVPLGSDTQYF; cdr3_nt: TGCAGCGTCCCCCTAGGTAGCGATACGCAGTATTTT
j_call: TRBJ1-1; v_call: TRBV30; clone_size: NA; d_call: TRBD1; cdr3_aa: CAWSVIGGQGASTEAFF; cdr3_nt: TGTGCCTGGAGTGTAATTGGTGGACAGGGGGCGAGCACTGAAGCTTTCTTT
j_call: TRBJ1-2; v_call: TRBV6-1; clone_size: NA; d_call: NA; cdr3_aa: CASNLRTALISGYTF; cdr3_nt: TGTGCCAGCAATCTCAGGACAGCCTTAATTTCGGGCTACACCTTC
j_call: TRBJ2-3; v_call: TRBV15; clone_size: once; d_call: NA; cdr3_aa: CATSSYQGGSDTQYF; cdr3_nt: TGTGCCACCAGCAGCTACCAGGGGGGATCGGACACGCAGTATTTT
j_call: TRBJ1-2; v_call: TRBV6-5; clone_size: once; d_call: NA; cdr3_aa: CASSTAVNVYGYTF; cdr3_nt: TGTGCCAGCAGTACCGCCGTGAACGTCTATGGCTACACCTTC
j_call: TRBJ2-3; v_call: TRBV30; clone_size: NA; d_call: NA; cdr3_aa: CAWSASPPDTQYF; cdr3_nt: TGTGCCTGGAGTGCCTCTCCACCCGATACGCAGTATTTT
j_call: TRBJ1-1; v_call: TRBV15; clone_size: NA; d_call: NA; cdr3_aa: CATSRGDGRPNGAFF; cdr3_nt: TGTGCCACCAGCAGGGGTGACGGACGTCCAAATGGAGCTTTCTTT
j_call: TRBJ1-2; v_call: TRBV6-5; clone_size: NA; d_call: NA; cdr3_aa: CASSYTSVRGNGYTF; cdr3_nt: TGTGCCAGCAGTTACACCTCAGTGCGGGGCAATGGCTACACCTTC
j_call: TRBJ2-2; v_call: TRBV7-9; clone_size: NA; d_call: NA; cdr3_aa: CASSFPQGTGELFF; cdr3_nt: TGTGCCAGCAGCTTTCCCCAGGGCACCGGGGAGCTGTTTTTT
j_call: TRBJ2-7; v_call: TRBV5-6; clone_size: NA; d_call: TRBD2; cdr3_aa: CASSPFLGLAGLEQYF; cdr3_nt: TGTGCCAGCAGCCCATTCTTAGGACTAGCGGGTCTCGAGCAGTACTTC
j_call: TRBJ2-5; v_call: TRBV6-4; clone_size: NA; d_call: NA; cdr3_aa: CASSPNRGETQYF; cdr3_nt: TGTGCCAGCAGTCCAAATCGGGGGGAGACCCAGTACTTC
j_call: TRBJ2-2; v_call: TRBV5-4; clone_size: once; d_call: TRBD1; cdr3_aa: CASSFQQGANTGELFF; cdr3_nt: TGTGCCAGCAGCTTTCAACAGGGGGCTAACACCGGGGAGCTGTTTTTT
j_call: TRBJ2-7; v_call: TRBV7-9; clone_size: NA; d_call: TRBD1; cdr3_aa: CASSRAGTGLTEQYF; cdr3_nt: TGTGCCAGCAGCCGAGCCGGGACAGGACTTACCGAGCAGTACTTC
j_call: TRBJ1-1; v_call: TRBV19; clone_size: NA; d_call: NA; cdr3_aa: CASSIQVNEAFF; cdr3_nt: TGTGCCAGTAGTATTCAGGTCAATGAAGCTTTCTTT
j_call: TRBJ2-5; v_call: TRBV6-5; clone_size: NA; d_call: NA; cdr3_aa: CASSYLETQYF; cdr3_nt: TGTGCCAGCAGCTACCTGGAGACCCAGTACTTC
j_call: TRBJ2-3; v_call: TRBV19; clone_size: NA; d_call: NA; cdr3_aa: CASSGGWDTQYF; cdr3_nt: TGTGCCAGTAGCGGGGGTTGGGATACGCAGTATTTT
j_call: TRBJ1-2; v_call: TRBV5-6; clone_size: NA; d_call: TRBD1; cdr3_aa: CASRRQGAKYGYTF; cdr3_nt: TGTGCCAGCAGGCGACAGGGGGCGAAATATGGCTACACCTTC
j_call: TRBJ2-3; v_call: TRBV10-3; clone_size: NA; d_call: TRBD2; cdr3_aa: CAILRGGRTDTQYF; cdr3_nt: TGTGCCATCCTTCGTGGCGGGAGGACAGATACGCAGTATTTT
j_call: TRBJ2-2; v_call: TRBV5-1; clone_size: NA; d_call: TRBD2; cdr3_aa: CASTRGGALNTGELFF; cdr3_nt: TGCGCCAGCACCCGGGGGGGGGCTTTGAACACCGGGGAGCTGTTTTTT
j_call: TRBJ2-3; v_call: TRBV27; clone_size: NA; d_call: NA; cdr3_aa: CASSSSRGQTLDTQYF; cdr3_nt: TGTGCCAGCAGTTCCTCCCGGGGGCAAACTCTGGATACGCAGTATTTT
j_call: TRBJ2-2; v_call: TRBV13; clone_size: NA; d_call: NA; cdr3_aa: CASRRAAQERKLFF; cdr3_nt: TGTGCCAGCAGGAGGGCGGCTCAGGAAAGGAAGCTGTTTTTT
j_call: TRBJ2-7; v_call: TRBV5-1; clone_size: NA; d_call: TRBD2; cdr3_aa: CASSLGPSGRWNEQYF; cdr3_nt: TGCGCCAGCAGCTTGGGTCCTAGCGGGAGGTGGAACGAGCAGTACTTC
j_call: TRBJ1-3; v_call: TRBV27; clone_size: NA; d_call: NA; cdr3_aa: CASGPDSGNTIYF; cdr3_nt: TGTGCCTCCGGGCCCGACTCTGGAAACACCATATATTTT
j_call: TRBJ2-2; v_call: TRBV2; clone_size: NA; d_call: NA; cdr3_aa: CASSSSPNTGELFF; cdr3_nt: TGTGCCAGCAGCTCTAGCCCGAACACCGGGGAGCTGTTTTTT
j_call: TRBJ1-2; v_call: TRBV30; clone_size: NA; d_call: NA; cdr3_aa: CAWTGGGGYTF; cdr3_nt: TGTGCCTGGACGGGCGGGGGTGGCTACACCTTC
j_call: TRBJ1-1; v_call: TRBV19; clone_size: NA; d_call: NA; cdr3_aa: CASSINRVMNTEAFF; cdr3_nt: TGTGCCAGTAGTATCAACAGGGTTATGAACACTGAAGCTTTCTTT
j_call: TRBJ1-1; v_call: TRBV5-1; clone_size: NA; d_call: TRBD1; cdr3_aa: CASSWGQSEAFF; cdr3_nt: TGCGCCAGCAGCTGGGGACAGTCAGAAGCTTTCTTT
j_call: TRBJ2-1; v_call: TRBV29-1; clone_size: NA; d_call: TRBD2; cdr3_aa: CSVVFLRASGRAVYEGNEQFF; cdr3_nt: TGCAGCGTTGTATTTCTCCGGGCTAGCGGGAGGGCCGTGTATGAGGGCAATGAGCAGTTCTTC
j_call: TRBJ1-3; v_call: TRBV27; clone_size: NA; d_call: NA; cdr3_aa: CASSLASGNTIYF; cdr3_nt: TGTGCCAGCAGTTTAGCATCCGGGAACACCATATATTTT
j_call: TRBJ2-1; v_call: TRBV19; clone_size: NA; d_call: NA; cdr3_aa: CASSQGGLGVNEQFF; cdr3_nt: TGTGCCAGTAGCCAAGGCGGCCTCGGCGTAAATGAGCAGTTCTTC